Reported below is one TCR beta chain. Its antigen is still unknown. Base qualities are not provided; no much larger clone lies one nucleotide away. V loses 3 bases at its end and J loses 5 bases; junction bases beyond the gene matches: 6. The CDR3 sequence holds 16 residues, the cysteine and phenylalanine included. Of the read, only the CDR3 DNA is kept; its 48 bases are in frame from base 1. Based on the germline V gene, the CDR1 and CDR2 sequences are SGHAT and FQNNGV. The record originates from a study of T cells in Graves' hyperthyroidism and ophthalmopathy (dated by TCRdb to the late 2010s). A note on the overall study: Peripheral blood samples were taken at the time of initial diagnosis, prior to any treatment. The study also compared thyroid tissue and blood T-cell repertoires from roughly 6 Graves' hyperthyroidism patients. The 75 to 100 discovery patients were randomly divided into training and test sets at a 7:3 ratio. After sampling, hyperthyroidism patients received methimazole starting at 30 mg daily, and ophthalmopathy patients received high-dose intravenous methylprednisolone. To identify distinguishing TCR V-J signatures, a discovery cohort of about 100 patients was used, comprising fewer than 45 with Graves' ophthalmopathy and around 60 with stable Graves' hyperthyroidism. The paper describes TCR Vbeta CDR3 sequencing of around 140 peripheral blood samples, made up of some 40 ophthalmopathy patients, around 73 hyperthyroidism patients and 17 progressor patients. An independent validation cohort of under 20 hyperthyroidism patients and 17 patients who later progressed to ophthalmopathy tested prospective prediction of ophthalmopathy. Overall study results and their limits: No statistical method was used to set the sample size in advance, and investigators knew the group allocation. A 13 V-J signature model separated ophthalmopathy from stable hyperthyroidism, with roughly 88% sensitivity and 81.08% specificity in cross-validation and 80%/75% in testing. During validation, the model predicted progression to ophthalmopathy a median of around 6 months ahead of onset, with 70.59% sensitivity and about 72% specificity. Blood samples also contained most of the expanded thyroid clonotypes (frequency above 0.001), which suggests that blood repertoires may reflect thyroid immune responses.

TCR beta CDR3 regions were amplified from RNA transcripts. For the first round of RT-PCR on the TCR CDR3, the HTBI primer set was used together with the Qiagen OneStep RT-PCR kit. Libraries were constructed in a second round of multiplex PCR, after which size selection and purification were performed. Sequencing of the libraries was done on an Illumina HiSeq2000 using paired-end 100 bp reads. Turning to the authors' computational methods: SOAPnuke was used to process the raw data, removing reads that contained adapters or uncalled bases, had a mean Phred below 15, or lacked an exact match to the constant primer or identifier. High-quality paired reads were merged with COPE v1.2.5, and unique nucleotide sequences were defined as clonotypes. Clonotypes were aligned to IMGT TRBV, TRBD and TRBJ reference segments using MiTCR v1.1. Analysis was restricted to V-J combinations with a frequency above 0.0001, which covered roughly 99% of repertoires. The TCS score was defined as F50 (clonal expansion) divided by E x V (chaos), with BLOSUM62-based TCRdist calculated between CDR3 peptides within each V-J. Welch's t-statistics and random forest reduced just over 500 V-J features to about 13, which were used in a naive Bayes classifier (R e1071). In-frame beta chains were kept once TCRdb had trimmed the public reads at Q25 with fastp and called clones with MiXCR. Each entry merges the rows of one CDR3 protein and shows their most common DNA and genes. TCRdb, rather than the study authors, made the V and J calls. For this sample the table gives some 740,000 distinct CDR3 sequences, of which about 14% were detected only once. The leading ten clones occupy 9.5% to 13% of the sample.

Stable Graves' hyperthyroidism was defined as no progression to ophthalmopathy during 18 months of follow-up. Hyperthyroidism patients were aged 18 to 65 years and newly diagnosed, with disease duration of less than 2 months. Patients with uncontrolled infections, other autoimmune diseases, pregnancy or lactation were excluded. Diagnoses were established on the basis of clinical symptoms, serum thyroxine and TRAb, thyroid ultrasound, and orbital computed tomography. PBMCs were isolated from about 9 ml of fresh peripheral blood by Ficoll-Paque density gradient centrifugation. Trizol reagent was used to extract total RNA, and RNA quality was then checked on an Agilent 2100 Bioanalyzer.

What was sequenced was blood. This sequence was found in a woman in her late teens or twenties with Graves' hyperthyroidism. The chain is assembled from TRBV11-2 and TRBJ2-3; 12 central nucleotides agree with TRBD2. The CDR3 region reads CASSLTSGSLQDTQYF. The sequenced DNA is TGTGCCAGCAGCTTGACTAGCGGGAGCCTACAAGATACGCAGTATTTT.